One sample yielded the 10 T cell receptor beta chains listed below, sequenced in a study of T cell repertoires in cytomegalovirus infection. Their specific antigens are unknown. MiXCR, run by TCRdb on the reads, gives a single entry per CDR3 protein. The sample includes around 99,000 distinct CDR3 sequences, under 30% of them seen just once. The sample in question was CD8+ T cells from cultured PBMCs, obtained from culture after CMV antigen stimulation. The receptors shown here come from a human donor in good health (CMV status not recorded). Some clones in this sample may be carry-over from other donors' samples.

This chain joins TRBV6-1 and TRBJ1-1; D unresolved. Trimming cost V 5 bases and J 5 bases, with 12 bases left between them. The germline gives CDR1 MNHNS, CDR2 SASEGT. The CDR3 contains 13 residues. The CDR3 reads CASSSGESTEAFF. CDR3 nucleotides: TGTGCCAGCAGTTCCGGGGAGAGTACTGAAGCTTTCTTT.

In its sample, this clonotype was seen a few times. V is TRBV2 and J is TRBJ1-4; no clear D gene. This CDR3 has 12 amino acids. Deletions cut 1 base from V and 6 bases from J, with 3 bases between. The germline V gene has CDR1 SNHLY and CDR2 FYNNEI. Here the CDR3 reads CASSEVYEKLFF. CDR3 coding DNA: TGTGCCAGCAGTGAAGTTTATGAAAAACTGTTTTTT.

The gene calls are TRBV11-2 and TRBJ1-1; 7 nucleotides align to TRBD1. Germline lookup yields CDR1 SGHAT and CDR2 FQNNGV. With V trimmed by 6 bases and J by 5 bases, 6 bases remained unmatched. The CDR3 is 13 amino acids. CDR3 DNA: TGTGCCAGCAGGAAGACAGGGTCAACTGAAGCTTTCTTT. Its protein product is CASRKTGSTEAFF.

The V gene is TRBV5-6, the J gene TRBJ2-7; the D is unclear. This CDR3 is 14 amino acids long. Germline-derived CDR1 and CDR2 are SGHDT and YYEEEE. Trimming left V 3 bases short and J 7 bases short, with 17 bases between. The CDR3 loop is CASSYIGRIWEQYF. The CDR3 nucleotides read TGTGCCAGCAGCTACATCGGACGGATTTGGGAGCAGTACTTC.

The J gene is TRBJ2-7, the V gene TRBV7-3; TRBD1 matches at 9 bases. This CDR3 contains 13 residues. V lost 3 bases, J lost 5 bases, and 2 bases stayed unmatched. CDR1 SGHTA and CDR2 FQGTGA come from the germline V gene. The CDR3 region has the DNA TGTGCCAGCAGCTTGGACAGGGGAGACGAGCAGTACTTC. It is translated as CASSLDRGDEQYF.

CDR3 in amino acids: CASRSRVQETQYF. As DNA, the CDR3 is TGTGCCAGCAGAAGCAGGGTCCAAGAGACCCAGTACTTC. J is TRBJ2-5 and V is TRBV2; D might be TRBD1 (5 bases). The CDR3 totals 13 residues. Between the trimmed V and J ends, which lost 6 bases and 1 base, there was a span of 9 bases. Per germline, CDR1 SNHLY and CDR2 FYNNEI. Complete variable domain (other parts from reference TRBV2 and TRBJ2-5): EPEVTQTPSHQVTQMGQEVILRCVPISNHLYFYWYRQILGQKVEFLVSFYNNEISEKSEIFDDQFSVERPDGSNFTLKIRSTKLEDSAMYFCASRSRVQETQYFGPGTRLLVL.

This clonotype was recorded a few times. J is TRBJ2-7 and V is TRBV4-1; TRBD1 matches 7 bases. J gave up 2 bases and V 4 bases, and 8 bases lay outside the gene matches. Germline CDR1 is MGHRA and CDR2 is YSYEKL. The CDR3 contains 15 residues. DNA of the CDR3: TGCGCCAGCAGCCCAAGACAGGGTCGGACCTACGAGCAGTACTTC. Encoded protein: CASSPRQGRTYEQYF.

This clonotype was observed at least ten times. The chain recombines TRBV11-2 with TRBJ1-1; D is possibly TRBD1 (5 bases). The V gene lost 7 bases and the J gene lost 0 bases, with 15 bases spanning the gap. This CDR3 comprises 15 residues. Germline V CDR1 and CDR2: SGHAT, FQNNGV. The CDR3 DNA reads as TGTGCCAGCAAATTACCGGGACTAATGAACACTGAAGCTTTCTTT. Translated, it gives CASKLPGLMNTEAFF.

This clonotype was counted a few times. This sequence joins TRBV7-6 and TRBJ2-7; 13 nucleotides line up with TRBD2. Trimming cost V 5 bases and J 3 bases; bases outside gene matches: 10. The CDR3 length is 17 residues. CDR1 is SGHVS, CDR2 FNYEAQ, per germline. The CDR3: CASSLTPGTSGVYEQYF. Here the CDR3 DNA reads TGTGCCAGCAGCCTTACTCCCGGGACTAGCGGGGTCTACGAGCAGTACTTC.

This clonotype was seen ten or more times. This rearrangement joins TRBV27 to TRBJ2-1, with 8 bases lining up with TRBD2. The length of the CDR3 is 17 residues. CDR1 and CDR2 from the germline V gene are MNHEY and SMNVEV (reference sequence). J lost 4 bases, V lost 5 bases, and 13 bases had no gene match. This chain's CDR3 is CASSPLSSGGSYNEQFF. CDR3 DNA: TGTGCCAGCAGTCCCTTGTCGAGCGGGGGCTCGTACAATGAGCAGTTCTTC.